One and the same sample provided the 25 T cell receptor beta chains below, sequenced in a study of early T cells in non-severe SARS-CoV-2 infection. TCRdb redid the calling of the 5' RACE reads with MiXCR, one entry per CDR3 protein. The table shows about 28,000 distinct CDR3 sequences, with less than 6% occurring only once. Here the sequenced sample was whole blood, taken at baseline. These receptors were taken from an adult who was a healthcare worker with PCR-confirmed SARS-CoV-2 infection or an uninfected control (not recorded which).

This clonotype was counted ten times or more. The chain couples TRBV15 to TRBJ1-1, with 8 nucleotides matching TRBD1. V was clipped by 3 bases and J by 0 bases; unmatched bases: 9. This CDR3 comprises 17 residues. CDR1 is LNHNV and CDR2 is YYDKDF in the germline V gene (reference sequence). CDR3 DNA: TGTGCCACCAGCAGGCGGACAGGGATCAGGATGAACACTGAAGCTTTCTTT. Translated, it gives CATSRRTGIRMNTEAFF.

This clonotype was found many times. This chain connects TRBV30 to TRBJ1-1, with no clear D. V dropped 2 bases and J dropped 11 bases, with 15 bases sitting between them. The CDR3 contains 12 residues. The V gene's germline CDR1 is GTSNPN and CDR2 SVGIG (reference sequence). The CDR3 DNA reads TGTGCCTGGAGTCCTGGGCCCAGTTCGGCTTTCTTT. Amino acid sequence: CAWSPGPSSAFF.

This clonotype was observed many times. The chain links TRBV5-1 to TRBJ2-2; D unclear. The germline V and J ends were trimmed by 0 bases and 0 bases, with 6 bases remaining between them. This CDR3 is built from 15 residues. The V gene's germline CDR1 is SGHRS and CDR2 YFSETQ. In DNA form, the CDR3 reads TGCGCCAGCAGCTTGGAAGGGACGAACACCGGGGAGCTGTTTTTT. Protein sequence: CASSLEGTNTGELFF. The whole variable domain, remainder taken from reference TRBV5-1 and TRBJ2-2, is KAGVTQTPRYLIKTRGQQVTLSCSPISGHRSVSWYQQTPGQGLQFLFEYFSETQRNKGNFPGRFSGRQFSNSRSEMNVSTLELGDSALYLCASSLEGTNTGELFFGEGSRLTVL.

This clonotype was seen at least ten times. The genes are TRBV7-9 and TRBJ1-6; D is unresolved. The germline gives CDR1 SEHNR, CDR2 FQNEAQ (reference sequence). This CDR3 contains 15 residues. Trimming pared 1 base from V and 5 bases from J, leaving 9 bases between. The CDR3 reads CASSLGVGNNSPLHF. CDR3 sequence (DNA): TGTGCCAGCAGCTTAGGGGTAGGGAATAATTCACCCCTCCACTTT.

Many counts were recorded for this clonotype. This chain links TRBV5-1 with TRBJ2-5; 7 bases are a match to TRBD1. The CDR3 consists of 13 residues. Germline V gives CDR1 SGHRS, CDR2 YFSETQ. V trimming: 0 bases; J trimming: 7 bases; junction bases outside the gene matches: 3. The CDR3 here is CASSLARTGTQYF. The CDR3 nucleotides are TGCGCCAGCAGCTTGGCCAGGACAGGGACCCAGTACTTC. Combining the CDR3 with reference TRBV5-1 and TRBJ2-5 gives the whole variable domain KAGVTQTPRYLIKTRGQQVTLSCSPISGHRSVSWYQQTPGQGLQFLFEYFSETQRNKGNFPGRFSGRQFSNSRSEMNVSTLELGDSALYLCASSLARTGTQYFGPGTRLLVL.

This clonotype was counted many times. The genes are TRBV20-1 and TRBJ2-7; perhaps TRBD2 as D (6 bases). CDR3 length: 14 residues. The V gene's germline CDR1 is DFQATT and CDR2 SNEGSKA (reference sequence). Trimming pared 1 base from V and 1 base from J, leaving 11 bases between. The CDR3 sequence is CSARALAPSYEQYF. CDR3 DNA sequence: TGCAGTGCTAGAGCCCTAGCGCCGTCCTACGAGCAGTACTTC.

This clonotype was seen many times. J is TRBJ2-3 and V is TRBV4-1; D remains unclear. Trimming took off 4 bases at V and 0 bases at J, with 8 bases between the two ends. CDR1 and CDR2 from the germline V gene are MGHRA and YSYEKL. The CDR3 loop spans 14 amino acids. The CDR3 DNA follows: TGCGCCAGCAGCCCGTCCCGTAGCACAGATACGCAGTATTTT. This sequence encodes CASSPSRSTDTQYF.

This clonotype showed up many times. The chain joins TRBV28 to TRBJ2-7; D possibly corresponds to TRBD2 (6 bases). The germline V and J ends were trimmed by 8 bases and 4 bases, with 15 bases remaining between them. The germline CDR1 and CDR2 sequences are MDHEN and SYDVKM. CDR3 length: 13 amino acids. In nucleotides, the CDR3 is TGTGCCAGCTGGGCCCGGGGGAGGTACGAGCAGTACTTC. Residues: CASWARGRYEQYF.

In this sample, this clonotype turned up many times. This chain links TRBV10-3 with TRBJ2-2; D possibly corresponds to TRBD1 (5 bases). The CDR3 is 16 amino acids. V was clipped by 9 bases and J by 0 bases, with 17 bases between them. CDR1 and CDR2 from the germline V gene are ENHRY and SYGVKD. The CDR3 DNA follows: TGTGCCATTGCCGGTACAGGTTCGGCGAACACCGGGGAGCTGTTTTTT. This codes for CAIAGTGSANTGELFF.

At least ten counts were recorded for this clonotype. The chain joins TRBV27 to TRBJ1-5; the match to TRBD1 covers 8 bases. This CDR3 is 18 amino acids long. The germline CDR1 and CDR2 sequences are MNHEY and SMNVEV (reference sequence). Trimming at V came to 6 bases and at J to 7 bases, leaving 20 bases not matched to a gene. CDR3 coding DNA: TGTGCCAGCAGCCTGACTGGACAGGGACACCGGCGGGGGCAGCCCCAGCATTTT. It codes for CASSLTGQGHRRGQPQHF.

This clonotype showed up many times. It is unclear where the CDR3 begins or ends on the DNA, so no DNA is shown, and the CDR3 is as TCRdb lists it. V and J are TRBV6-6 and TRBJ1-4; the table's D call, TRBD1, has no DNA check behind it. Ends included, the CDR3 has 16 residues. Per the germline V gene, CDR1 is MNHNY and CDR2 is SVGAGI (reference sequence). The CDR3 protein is CASSWATGNGRKGMFF.

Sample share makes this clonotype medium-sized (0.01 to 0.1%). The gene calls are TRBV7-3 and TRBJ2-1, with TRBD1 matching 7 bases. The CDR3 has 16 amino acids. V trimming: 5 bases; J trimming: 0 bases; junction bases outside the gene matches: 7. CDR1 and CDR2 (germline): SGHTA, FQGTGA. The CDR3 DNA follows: TGTGCCAGCAGCCCTCAAGGGGACAGCTCCTACAATGAGCAGTTCTTC. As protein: CASSPQGDSSYNEQFF.

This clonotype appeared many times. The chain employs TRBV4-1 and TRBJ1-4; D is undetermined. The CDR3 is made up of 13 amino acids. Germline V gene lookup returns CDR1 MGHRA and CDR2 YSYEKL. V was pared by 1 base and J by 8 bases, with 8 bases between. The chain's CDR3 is CASSQVVGEKLFF. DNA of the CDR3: TGCGCCAGCAGCCAAGTAGTGGGAGAAAAACTGTTTTTT.

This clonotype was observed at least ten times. The CDR3 is CASSPGLAGFNEQFF. CDR3 DNA sequence: TGCGCCAGCAGCCCTGGACTAGCGGGATTCAATGAGCAGTTCTTC. This rearrangement joins TRBV5-1 to TRBJ2-1, with 12 nucleotides matching TRBD2. The CDR3 sequence is 15 residues long. Germline V lookup: CDR1 SGHRS, CDR2 YFSETQ. V lost 4 bases, J lost 6 bases, and 5 bases stayed unmatched.

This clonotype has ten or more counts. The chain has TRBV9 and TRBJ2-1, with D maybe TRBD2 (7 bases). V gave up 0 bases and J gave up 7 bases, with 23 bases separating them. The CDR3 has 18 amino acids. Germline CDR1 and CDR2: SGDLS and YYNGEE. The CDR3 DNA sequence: TGTGCCAGCAGCGTAGCTCCCTTGTTGAGGGGGGGGAGGAATGAGCAGTTCTTC. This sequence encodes CASSVAPLLRGGRNEQFF.

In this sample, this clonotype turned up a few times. CDR3 bases: TGTGCCAGCAGCCCAGGACAGGGAAGTTATGGCTACACCTTC. This codes for CASSPGQGSYGYTF. This sequence joins TRBV12-3 or TRBV12-4 and TRBJ1-2, with 8 bases lining up with TRBD1. There are 14 residues in the CDR3. The ends lost 6 bases at V and 5 bases at J; junction bases unmatched: 8.

This CDR3 reads CASSFKGGGLSYNEQFF. The CDR3 coding sequence is TGTGCCAGCAGTTTCAAGGGAGGGGGGCTCTCCTACAATGAGCAGTTCTTC. J is TRBJ2-1 and V is TRBV6-6; tentatively, D is TRBD2 (7 bases). The CDR3 length is 17 residues. The ends were cut back, 4 bases at V and 0 bases at J, with 16 bases in the middle. Germline V gene data show CDR1 as MNHNY and CDR2 as SVGAGI (reference sequence).

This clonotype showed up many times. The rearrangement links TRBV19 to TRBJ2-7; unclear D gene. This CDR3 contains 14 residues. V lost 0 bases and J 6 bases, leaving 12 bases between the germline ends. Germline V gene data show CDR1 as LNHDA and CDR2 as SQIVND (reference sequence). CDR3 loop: CASSIDPWYGEQYF. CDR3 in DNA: TGTGCCAGTAGTATAGACCCATGGTACGGCGAGCAGTACTTC. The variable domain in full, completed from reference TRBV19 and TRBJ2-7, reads DGGITQSPKYLFRKEGQNVTLSCEQNLNHDAMYWYRQDPGQGLRLIYYSQIVNDFQKGDIAEGYSVSREKKESFPLTVTSAQKNPTAFYLCASSIDPWYGEQYFGPGTRLTVT.

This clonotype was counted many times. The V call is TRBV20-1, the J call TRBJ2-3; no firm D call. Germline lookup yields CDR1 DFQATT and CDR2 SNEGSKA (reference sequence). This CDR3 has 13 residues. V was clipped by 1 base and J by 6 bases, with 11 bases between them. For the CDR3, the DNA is TGCAGTGCTAGAGGTGCAGTCCCCGATACGCAGTATTTT. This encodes CSARGAVPDTQYF.

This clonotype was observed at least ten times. The CDR3 sequence is CASSKTGPSGNTIYF. DNA for the CDR3: TGTGCCAGCAGTAAGACAGGCCCCTCTGGAAACACCATATATTTT. The V gene is TRBV6-5, the J gene TRBJ1-3; TRBD1 might be the D (6 bases). V was clipped by 5 bases and J by 0 bases, with 11 bases between them. This CDR3 spans 15 amino acids. CDR1 MNHEY and CDR2 SVGAGI come from the germline V gene.

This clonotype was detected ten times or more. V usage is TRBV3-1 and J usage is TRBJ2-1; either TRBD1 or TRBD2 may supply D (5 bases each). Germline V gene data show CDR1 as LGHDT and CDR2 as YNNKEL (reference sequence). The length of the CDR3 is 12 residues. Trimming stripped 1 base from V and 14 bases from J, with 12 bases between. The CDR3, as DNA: TGTGCCAGCAGCCAAGGAGGGGCGGTAGAGTTCTTC. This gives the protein CASSQGGAVEFF.

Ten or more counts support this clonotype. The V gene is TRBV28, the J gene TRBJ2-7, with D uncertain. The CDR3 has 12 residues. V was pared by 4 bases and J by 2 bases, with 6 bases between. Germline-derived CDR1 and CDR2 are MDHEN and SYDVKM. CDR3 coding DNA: TGTGCCAGCAGTTCTCAGCCCTACGAGCAGTACTTC. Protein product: CASSSQPYEQYF.

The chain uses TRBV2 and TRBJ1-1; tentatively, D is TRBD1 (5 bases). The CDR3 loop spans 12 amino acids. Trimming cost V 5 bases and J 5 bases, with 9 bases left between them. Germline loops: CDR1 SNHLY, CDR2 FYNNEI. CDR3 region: CASSPKGTEAFF. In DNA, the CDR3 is TGTGCCAGCAGTCCAAAGGGGACTGAAGCTTTCTTT. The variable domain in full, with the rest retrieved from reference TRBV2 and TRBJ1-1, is EPEVTQTPSHQVTQMGQEVILRCVPISNHLYFYWYRQILGQKVEFLVSFYNNEISEKSEIFDDQFSVERPDGSNFTLKIRSTKLEDSAMYFCASSPKGTEAFFGQGTRLTVV.

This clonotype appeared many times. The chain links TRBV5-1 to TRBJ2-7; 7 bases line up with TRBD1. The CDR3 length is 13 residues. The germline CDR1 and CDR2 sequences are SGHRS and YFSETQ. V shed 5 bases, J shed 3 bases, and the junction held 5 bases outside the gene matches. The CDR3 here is CASRIGDSYEQYF. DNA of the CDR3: TGCGCCAGCAGGATAGGGGACAGCTACGAGCAGTACTTC.

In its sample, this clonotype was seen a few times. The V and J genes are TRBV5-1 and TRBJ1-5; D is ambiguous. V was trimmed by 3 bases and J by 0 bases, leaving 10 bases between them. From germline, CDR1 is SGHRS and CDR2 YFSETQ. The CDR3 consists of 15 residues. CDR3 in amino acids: CASSYGGISNQPQHF. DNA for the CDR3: TGCGCCAGCAGCTATGGAGGGATTAGCAATCAGCCCCAGCATTTT. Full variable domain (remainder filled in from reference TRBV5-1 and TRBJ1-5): KAGVTQTPRYLIKTRGQQVTLSCSPISGHRSVSWYQQTPGQGLQFLFEYFSETQRNKGNFPGRFSGRQFSNSRSEMNVSTLELGDSALYLCASSYGGISNQPQHFGDGTRLSIL.